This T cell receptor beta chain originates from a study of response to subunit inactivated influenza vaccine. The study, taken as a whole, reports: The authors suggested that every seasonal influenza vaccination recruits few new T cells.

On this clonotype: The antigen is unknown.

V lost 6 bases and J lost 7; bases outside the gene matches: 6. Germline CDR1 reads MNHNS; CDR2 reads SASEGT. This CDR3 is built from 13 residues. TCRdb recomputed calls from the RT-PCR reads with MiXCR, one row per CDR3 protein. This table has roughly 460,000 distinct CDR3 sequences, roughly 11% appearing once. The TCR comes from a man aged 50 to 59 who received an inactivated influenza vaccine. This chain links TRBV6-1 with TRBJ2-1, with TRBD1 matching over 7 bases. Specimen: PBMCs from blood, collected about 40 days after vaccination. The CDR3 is CASRGTAENEQFF. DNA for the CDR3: TGTGCCAGCAGGGGGACAGCGGAGAATGAGCAGTTCTTC.